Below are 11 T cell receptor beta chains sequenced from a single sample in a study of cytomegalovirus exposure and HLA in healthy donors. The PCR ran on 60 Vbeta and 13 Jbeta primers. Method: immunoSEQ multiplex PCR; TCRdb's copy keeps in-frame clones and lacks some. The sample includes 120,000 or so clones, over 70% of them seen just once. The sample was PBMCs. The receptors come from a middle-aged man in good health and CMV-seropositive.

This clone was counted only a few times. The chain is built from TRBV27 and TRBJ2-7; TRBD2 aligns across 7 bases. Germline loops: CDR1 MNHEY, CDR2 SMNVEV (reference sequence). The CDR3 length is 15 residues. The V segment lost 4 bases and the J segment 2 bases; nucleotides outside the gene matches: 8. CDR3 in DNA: TGTGCCAGCAGTTCCTGGACTAGTCTAACCTACGAGCAGTACTTC. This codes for CASSSWTSLTYEQYF.

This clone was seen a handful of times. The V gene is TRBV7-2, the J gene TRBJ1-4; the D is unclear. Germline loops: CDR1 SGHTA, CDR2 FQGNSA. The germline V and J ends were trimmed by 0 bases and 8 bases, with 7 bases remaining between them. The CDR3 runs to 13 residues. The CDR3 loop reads CASSLAPGEKLFF. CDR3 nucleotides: TGTGCCAGCAGCTTAGCCCCAGGCGAAAAACTGTTTTTT.

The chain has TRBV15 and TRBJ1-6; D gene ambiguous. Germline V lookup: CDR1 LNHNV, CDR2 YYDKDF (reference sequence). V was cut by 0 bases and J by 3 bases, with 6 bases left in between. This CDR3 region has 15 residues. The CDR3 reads CATSREQSYNSPLHF. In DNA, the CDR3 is TGTGCCACCAGCAGAGAACAGAGCTATAATTCACCCCTCCACTTT.

The CDR3 region is CASSQTMGTDYGYTF. In nucleotides, the CDR3 is TGTGCCAGCTCACAAACCATGGGGACTGACTATGGCTACACCTTC. This chain joins TRBV18 and TRBJ1-2; the D gene is possibly TRBD1 (5 bases). Trimming stripped 4 bases from V and 3 bases from J, with 15 bases between. Germline values: CDR1 KGHSH, CDR2 LQKENI. The CDR3 runs to 15 residues.

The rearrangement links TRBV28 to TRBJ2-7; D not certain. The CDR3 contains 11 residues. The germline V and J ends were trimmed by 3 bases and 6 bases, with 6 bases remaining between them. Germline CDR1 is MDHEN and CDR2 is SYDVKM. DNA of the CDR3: TGTGCCAGCAGTTTGCCGGGCGAGCAGTACTTC. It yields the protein CASSLPGEQYF.

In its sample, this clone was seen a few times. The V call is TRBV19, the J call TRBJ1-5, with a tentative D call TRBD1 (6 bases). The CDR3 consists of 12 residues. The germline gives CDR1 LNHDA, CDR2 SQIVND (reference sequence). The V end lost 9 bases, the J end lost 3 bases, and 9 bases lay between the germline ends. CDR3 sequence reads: CASRDNNQPQHF. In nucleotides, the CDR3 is TGTGCCAGCCGGGACAACAATCAGCCCCAGCATTTT.

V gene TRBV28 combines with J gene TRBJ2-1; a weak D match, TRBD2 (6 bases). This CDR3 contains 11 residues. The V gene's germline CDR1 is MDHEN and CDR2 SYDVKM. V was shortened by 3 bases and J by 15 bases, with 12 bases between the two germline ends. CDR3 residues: CASSFLAYVFF. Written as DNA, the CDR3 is TGTGCCAGCAGTTTTCTAGCGTATGTGTTCTTC. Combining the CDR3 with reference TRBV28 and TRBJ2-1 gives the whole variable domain DVKVTQSSRYLVKRTGEKVFLECVQDMDHENMFWYRQDPGLGLRLIYFSYDVKMKEKGDIPEGYSVSREKKERFSLILESASTNQTSMYLCASSFLAYVFFGPGTRLTVL.

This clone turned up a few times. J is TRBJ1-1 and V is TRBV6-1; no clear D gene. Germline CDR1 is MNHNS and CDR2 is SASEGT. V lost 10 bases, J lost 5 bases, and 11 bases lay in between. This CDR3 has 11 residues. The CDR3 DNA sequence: TGTGCCATCCGCACGAGGACTGAAGCTTTCTTT. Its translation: CAIRTRTEAFF.

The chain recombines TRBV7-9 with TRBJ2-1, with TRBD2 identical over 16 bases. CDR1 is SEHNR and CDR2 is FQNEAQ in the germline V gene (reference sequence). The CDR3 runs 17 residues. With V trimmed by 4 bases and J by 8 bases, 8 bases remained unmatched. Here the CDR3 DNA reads TGTGCCAGCAGCTCACCCGGGACTAGCGGGAGGGTGGATGAGCAGTTCTTC. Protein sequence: CASSSPGTSGRVDEQFF.

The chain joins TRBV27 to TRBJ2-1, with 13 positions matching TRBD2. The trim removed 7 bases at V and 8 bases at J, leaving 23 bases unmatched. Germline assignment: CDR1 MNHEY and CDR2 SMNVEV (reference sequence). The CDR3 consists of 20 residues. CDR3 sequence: CASTVLARGTSGDNSYEQFF. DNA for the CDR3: TGTGCCAGCACCGTTCTTGCGAGGGGGACTAGCGGGGATAATAGTTATGAGCAGTTCTTC.

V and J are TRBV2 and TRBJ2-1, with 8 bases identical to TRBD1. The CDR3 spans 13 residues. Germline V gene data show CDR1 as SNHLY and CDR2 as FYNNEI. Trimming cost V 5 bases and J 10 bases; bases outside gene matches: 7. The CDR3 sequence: CASSSDRAGEQFF. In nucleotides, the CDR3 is TGTGCCAGCAGTTCGGACAGGGCTGGGGAGCAGTTCTTC. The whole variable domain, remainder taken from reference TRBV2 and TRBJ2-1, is EPEVTQTPSHQVTQMGQEVILRCVPISNHLYFYWYRQILGQKVEFLVSFYNNEISEKSEIFDDQFSVERPDGSNFTLKIRSTKLEDSAMYFCASSSDRAGEQFFGPGTRLTVL.